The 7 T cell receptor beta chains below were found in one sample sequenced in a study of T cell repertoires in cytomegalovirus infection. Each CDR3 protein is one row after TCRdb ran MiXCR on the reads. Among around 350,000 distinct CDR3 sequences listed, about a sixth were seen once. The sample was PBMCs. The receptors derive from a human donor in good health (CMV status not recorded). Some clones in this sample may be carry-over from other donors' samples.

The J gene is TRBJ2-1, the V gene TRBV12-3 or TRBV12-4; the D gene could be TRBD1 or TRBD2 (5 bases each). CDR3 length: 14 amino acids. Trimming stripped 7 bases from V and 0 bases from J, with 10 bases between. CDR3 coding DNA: TGTGCCAGCAACGGGGCTAGCTCCTACAATGAGCAGTTCTTC. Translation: CASNGASSYNEQFF.

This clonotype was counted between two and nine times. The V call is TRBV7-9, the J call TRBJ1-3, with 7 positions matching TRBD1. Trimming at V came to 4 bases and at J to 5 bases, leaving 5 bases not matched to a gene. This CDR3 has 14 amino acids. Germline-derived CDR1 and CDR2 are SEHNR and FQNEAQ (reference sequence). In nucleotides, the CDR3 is TGTGCCAGCAGCTCAGAGGACAGGAGAAACACCATATATTTT. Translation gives CASSSEDRRNTIYF.

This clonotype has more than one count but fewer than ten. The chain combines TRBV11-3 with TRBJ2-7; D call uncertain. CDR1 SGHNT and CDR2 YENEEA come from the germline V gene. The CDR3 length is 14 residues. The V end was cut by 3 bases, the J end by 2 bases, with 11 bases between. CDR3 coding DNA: TGTGCCAGCAGCTTCCGACACGGAACCTACGAGCAGTACTTC. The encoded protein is CASSFRHGTYEQYF.

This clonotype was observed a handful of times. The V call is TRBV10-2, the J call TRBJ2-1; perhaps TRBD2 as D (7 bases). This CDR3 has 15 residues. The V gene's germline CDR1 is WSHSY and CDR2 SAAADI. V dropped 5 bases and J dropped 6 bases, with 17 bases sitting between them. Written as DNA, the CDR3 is TGCGCCAGCAGTTTAGGCCAAAGGGGGGGCAATGAGCAGTTCTTC. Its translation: CASSLGQRGGNEQFF.

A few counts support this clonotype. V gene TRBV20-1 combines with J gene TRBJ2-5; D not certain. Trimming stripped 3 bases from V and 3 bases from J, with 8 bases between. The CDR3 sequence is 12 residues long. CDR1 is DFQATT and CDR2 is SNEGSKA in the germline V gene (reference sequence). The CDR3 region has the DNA TGCAGTGCTAGCGGTTCGGAAGAGACCCAGTACTTC. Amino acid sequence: CSASGSEETQYF.

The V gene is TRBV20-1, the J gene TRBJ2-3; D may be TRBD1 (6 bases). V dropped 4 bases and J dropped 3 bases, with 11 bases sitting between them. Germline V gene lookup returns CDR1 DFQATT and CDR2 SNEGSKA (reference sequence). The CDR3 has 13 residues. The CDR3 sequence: CSATSDRTDTQYF. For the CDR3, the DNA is TGCAGTGCTACCTCTGACAGGACAGATACGCAGTATTTT.

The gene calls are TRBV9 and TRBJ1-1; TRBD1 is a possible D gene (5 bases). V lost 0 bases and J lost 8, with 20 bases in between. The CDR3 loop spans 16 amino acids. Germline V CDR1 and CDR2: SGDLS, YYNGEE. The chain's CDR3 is CASSVGGTRIEWEAFF. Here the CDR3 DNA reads TGTGCCAGCAGCGTAGGGGGGACCCGGATTGAGTGGGAAGCTTTCTTT. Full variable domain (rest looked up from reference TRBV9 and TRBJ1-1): DSGVTQTPKHLITATGQRVTLRCSPRSGDLSVYWYQQSLDQGLQFLIQYYNGEERAKGNILERFSAQQFPDLHSELNLSSLELGDSALYFCASSVGGTRIEWEAFFGQGTRLTVV.